A single sample gave rise to the 9 T cell receptor beta chains below, sequenced in a study of blood T cell repertoires in COVID-19. The table came from immunoSEQ multiplex PCR; TCRdb's copy has only in-frame clones and leaves some out. The repertoire holds about 200,000 clones, with approximately 84% as singletons. The sample consisted of peripheral blood. These TCRs come from a human donor with acute or convalescent COVID-19. The donor label of this sample is uncertain.

The J gene is TRBJ1-2, the V gene TRBV6-1, with 9 nucleotides matching TRBD1. Germline CDR1 MNHNS, CDR2 SASEGT. J gave up 6 bases and V 3 bases, and 5 bases lay outside the gene matches. The CDR3 runs to 14 residues. CDR3 amino acids: CASSDRDRDHGYTF. The CDR3 DNA reads as TGTGCCAGCAGTGACCGGGACAGGGATCATGGCTACACCTTC.

The V call is TRBV4-1, the J call TRBJ1-2; D may be TRBD1 (5 bases). The CDR3 length is 14 residues. CDR1 is MGHRA and CDR2 is YSYEKL in the germline V gene. V lost 1 base, J lost 2 bases, and 8 bases lay in between. The CDR3: CASSQAGGNYGYTF. The DNA for the CDR3 is TGCGCCAGCAGCCAAGCCGGGGGAAACTATGGCTACACCTTC.

V and J are TRBV5-1 and TRBJ2-5; 7 bases fit TRBD2. The germline CDR1 and CDR2 sequences are SGHRS and YFSETQ. CDR3 length equals 15 residues. V lost 4 bases to trimming and J lost 0 bases; unmatched junction nucleotides: 6. The CDR3: CASSRPGGNQETQYF. The CDR3 DNA reads as TGCGCCAGCAGCCGCCCCGGGGGGAACCAAGAGACCCAGTACTTC. Combining the CDR3 with reference TRBV5-1 and TRBJ2-5 gives the whole variable domain KAGVTQTPRYLIKTRGQQVTLSCSPISGHRSVSWYQQTPGQGLQFLFEYFSETQRNKGNFPGRFSGRQFSNSRSEMNVSTLELGDSALYLCASSRPGGNQETQYFGPGTRLLVL.

V gene TRBV5-1 combines with J gene TRBJ1-1; 7 bases are a match to TRBD1. The CDR3 runs to 12 residues. With 4 bases clipped from V and 10 bases from J, the junction kept 7 bases outside the gene matches. CDR1 is SGHRS, CDR2 YFSETQ, per germline. DNA for the CDR3: TGCGCCAGCAGCCCGGAGGGGGCGGGAGCTTTCTTT. This sequence encodes CASSPEGAGAFF.

V is TRBV5-1 and J is TRBJ2-1; 9 bases fit TRBD2. CDR1 and CDR2 (germline): SGHRS, YFSETQ. V lost 0 bases, J lost 5 bases, and 3 bases stayed unmatched. The CDR3 sequence is 15 residues long. As DNA, the CDR3 is TGCGCCAGCAGCTTGGCCGCTAGCGGGAACAATGAGCAGTTCTTC. This sequence encodes CASSLAASGNNEQFF.

The V call is TRBV18, the J call TRBJ2-7; no reliable D call. V dropped 4 bases and J dropped 3 bases, with 10 bases sitting between them. CDR1 and CDR2 from the germline V gene are KGHSH and LQKENI. CDR3 size: 13 residues. The CDR3 nucleotides are TGTGCCAGCTCACTTCCACCGGTCTACGAGCAGTACTTC. This sequence encodes CASSLPPVYEQYF.

This chain uses TRBV3-1 (or the pseudogene TRBV3-2) with TRBJ2-4, with TRBD1 identical over 7 bases. The CDR3 is made up of 17 amino acids. Looked up from germline, CDR1 is LGHDT and CDR2 is YNNKEL (reference sequence). Trimming at V came to 4 bases and at J to 0 bases, leaving 9 bases not matched to a gene. DNA of the CDR3: TGTGCCAGCAGCCCCTACCGGGACAGTCTAGCCAAAAACATTCAGTACTTC. Its translation: CASSPYRDSLAKNIQYF.

This clone turned up a few times. J is TRBJ2-3 and V is TRBV5-3; D ambiguous. TRBV5-3 is identified as an open reading frame with a role that is uncertain. V shed 1 base and J shed 1 base, with 10 bases lying between them. This CDR3 spans 15 amino acids. CDR3 sequence: CARSLLLVRTDTQYF. The CDR3 DNA sequence: TGTGCCAGAAGCTTGCTCCTAGTACGCACAGATACGCAGTATTTT.

The chain joins TRBV19 to TRBJ2-1, with 16 bases aligning to TRBD2. From germline, CDR1 is LNHDA and CDR2 SQIVND (reference sequence). V shed 2 bases, J shed 4 bases, and the junction held 11 bases outside the gene matches. The CDR3 sequence is 20 residues long. CDR3 sequence (DNA): TGTGCCAGTAGTATATCATCCGGGACTAGCGGGAGGGCCGGGTACAATGAGCAGTTCTTC. As protein: CASSISSGTSGRAGYNEQFF.